This entry describes one T cell receptor (beta chain). Its matching antigen is unknown. Assay used: immunoSEQ multiplex PCR; TCRdb lists only in-frame clones, some missing. The repertoire consists of about 68,000 clones, with approximately 88% occurring once and the leading ten covering around 0.95%. These data are taken from a study of OX40 agonist ivuxolimab in advanced cancers. Unmatched junction bases numbered 10, after V lost 4 bases and J lost 5 bases. This CDR3 spans 15 amino acids. Germline CDR1 and CDR2: LNHDA and SQIVND (reference sequence). Whole-study findings and limits: Relative to CD4+, CD8+ T cells held more expanded clones on average.

The clonotype originates from an adult with an advanced solid tumor such as melanoma, head and neck, liver or kidney cancer. The rearrangement links TRBV19 to TRBJ2-5; 7 nucleotides align to TRBD1. Sequencing was performed on CD4+ or CD8+ T cells sorted from blood, taken in a trial of the OX40 agonist ivuxolimab. The CDR3 loop is CASSTRGRGWETQYF. CDR3 sequence (DNA): TGTGCCAGTAGTACCCGCGGCAGGGGGTGGGAGACCCAGTACTTC.